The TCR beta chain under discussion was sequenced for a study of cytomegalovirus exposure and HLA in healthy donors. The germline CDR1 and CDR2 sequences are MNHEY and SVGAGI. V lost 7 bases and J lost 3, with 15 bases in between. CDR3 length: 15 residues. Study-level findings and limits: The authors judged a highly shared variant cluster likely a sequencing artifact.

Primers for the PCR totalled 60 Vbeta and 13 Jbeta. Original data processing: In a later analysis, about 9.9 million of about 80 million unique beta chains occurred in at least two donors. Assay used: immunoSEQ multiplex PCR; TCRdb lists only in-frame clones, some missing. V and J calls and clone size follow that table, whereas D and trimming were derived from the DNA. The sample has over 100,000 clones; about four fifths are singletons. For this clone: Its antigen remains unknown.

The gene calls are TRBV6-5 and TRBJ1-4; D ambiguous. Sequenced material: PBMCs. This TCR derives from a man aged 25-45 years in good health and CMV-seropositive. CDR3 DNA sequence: TGTGCCAGCAAGGGCGGGCTAAACTCTAATGAAAAACTGTTTTTT. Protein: CASKGGLNSNEKLFF.